This TCR beta chain is from a study of cytomegalovirus exposure and HLA in healthy donors. About the research overall: There were 117 million unique TCR beta sequences, drawn from approximately 180 million T cells, in an earlier analysis. General observations from the study: In the analysis, some V segments, TRBV6-2 and TRBV6-3 included, were excluded as indistinguishable. Among the sequence variants, a highly shared cluster was likely an artifact of sequencing. Investigators reported 150 to 200 TCR beta chains as tied to cytomegalovirus.

About this clone itself: Its antigen remains unknown.

V shed 5 bases, J shed 6 bases, and the junction held 5 bases outside the gene matches. This CDR3 contains 15 residues. Per germline, CDR1 SGHDN and CDR2 FVKESK. Use of 60 Vbeta and 13 Jbeta primers characterized the PCR. Assay: immunoSEQ multiplex PCR; the TCRdb copy retains only in-frame clones and omits some. Its clone listing holds 65,000 to 85,000 clones. The rearrangement links TRBV14 to TRBJ2-1; 12 bases are shared with TRBD2. The origin of this receptor is a woman in her twenties or thirties in good health and CMV-seronegative. The sample was PBMCs. In nucleotides, the CDR3 is TGTGCCAGCAGCGCCCTAGCGGGAGGGCCCAATGAGCAGTTCTTC. It specifies CASSALAGGPNEQFF.